Presented here are 5 T cell receptor beta chains from one specimen sequenced in a study of identical twins. TCRdb processed the 5' RACE reads anew with MiXCR; each CDR3 protein has one entry. The sample shows roughly 240,000 distinct CDR3 sequences, about 7% of them seen only once. These records were also assigned to another study, of yellow fever vaccine responses in identical twins.

Sample: memory (CD45RO+) T cells sorted from blood. These receptor sequences come from a woman between 18 and 29 years old in good health.

The V and J genes are TRBV5-8 and TRBJ2-5; 9 bases map to TRBD2. The CDR3 loop spans 16 amino acids. V lost 0 bases and J lost 1; bases outside the gene matches: 4. The germline V gene encodes CDR1 SGHTS and CDR2 YDEGEE. CDR3 region: CASSLAMGLAQETQYF. The CDR3 coding sequence is TGTGCCAGCAGCTTGGCGATGGGACTAGCCCAAGAGACCCAGTACTTC.

This chain links TRBV10-3 with TRBJ2-1; D not certain. CDR3 length equals 17 residues. Germline V gene sequence: CDR1 ENHRY, CDR2 SYGVKD. V lost 0 bases to trimming and J lost 3 bases, with 15 bases between them. The DNA of the CDR3 is TGTGCCATCAGTGAGTCAGGGATCGATACCGACTACAATGAGCAGTTCTTC. It translates to CAISESGIDTDYNEQFF.

There are many counts of this clonotype. This chain uses TRBV27 with TRBJ2-2; D is unclear. This CDR3 is built from 14 residues. The germline gives CDR1 MNHEY, CDR2 SMNVEV (reference sequence). V was trimmed by 2 bases and J by 3 bases, leaving 7 bases between them. The CDR3 is CASSLVDHTGELFF. CDR3 sequence (DNA): TGTGCCAGCAGTTTAGTCGATCACACCGGGGAGCTGTTTTTT.

This clonotype has at least ten counts. V and J are TRBV12-3 or TRBV12-4 and TRBJ1-1; D is ambiguous. The CDR3 extends over 13 amino acids. The germline V and J ends were trimmed by 7 bases and 2 bases, with 11 bases remaining between them. In DNA form, the CDR3 reads TGTGCCAGCACCCCTAGGGAAAACACTGAAGCTTTCTTT. Translated: CASTPRENTEAFF.

The V gene is TRBV20-1, the J gene TRBJ1-6; a weak D match, TRBD1 (6 bases). The CDR3 consists of 15 residues. Trimming removed 1 base from V and 7 bases from J, with 14 bases in between. The germline CDR1 and CDR2 sequences are DFQATT and SNEGSKA (reference sequence). CDR3 protein: CSARVAGAENSPLHF. The CDR3 DNA reads as TGCAGTGCTAGAGTCGCGGGGGCGGAAAATTCACCCCTCCACTTT.